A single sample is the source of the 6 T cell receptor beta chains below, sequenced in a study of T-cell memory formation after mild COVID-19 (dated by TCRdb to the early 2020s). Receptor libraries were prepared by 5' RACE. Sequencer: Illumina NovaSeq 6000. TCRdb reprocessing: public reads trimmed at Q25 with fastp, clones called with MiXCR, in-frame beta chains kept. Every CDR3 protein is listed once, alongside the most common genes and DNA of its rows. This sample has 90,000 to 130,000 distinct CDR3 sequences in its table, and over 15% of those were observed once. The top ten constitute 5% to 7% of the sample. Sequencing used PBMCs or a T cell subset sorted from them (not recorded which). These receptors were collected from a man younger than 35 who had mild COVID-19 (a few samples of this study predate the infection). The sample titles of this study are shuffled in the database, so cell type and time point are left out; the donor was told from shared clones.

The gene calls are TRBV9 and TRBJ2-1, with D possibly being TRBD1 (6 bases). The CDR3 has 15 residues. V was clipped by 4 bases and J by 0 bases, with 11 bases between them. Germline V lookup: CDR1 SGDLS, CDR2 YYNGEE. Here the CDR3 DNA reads TGTGCCAGCAGCAGACAGGCAAGCTCCTACAATGAGCAGTTCTTC. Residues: CASSRQASSYNEQFF. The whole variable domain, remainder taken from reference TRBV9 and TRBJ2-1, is DSGVTQTPKHLITATGQRVTLRCSPRSGDLSVYWYQQSLDQGLQFLIQYYNGEERAKGNILERFSAQQFPDLHSELNLSSLELGDSALYFCASSRQASSYNEQFFGPGTRLTVL.

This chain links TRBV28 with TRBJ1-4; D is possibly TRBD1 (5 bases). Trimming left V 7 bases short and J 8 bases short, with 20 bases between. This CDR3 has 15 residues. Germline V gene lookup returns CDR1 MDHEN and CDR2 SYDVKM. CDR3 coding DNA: TGTGCCAGCACCCCCGGGGGTGGGCGCGGGGAAAAACTGTTTTTT. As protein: CASTPGGGRGEKLFF. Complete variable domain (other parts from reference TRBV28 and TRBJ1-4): DVKVTQSSRYLVKRTGEKVFLECVQDMDHENMFWYRQDPGLGLRLIYFSYDVKMKEKGDIPEGYSVSREKKERFSLILESASTNQTSMYLCASTPGGGRGEKLFFGSGTQLSVL.

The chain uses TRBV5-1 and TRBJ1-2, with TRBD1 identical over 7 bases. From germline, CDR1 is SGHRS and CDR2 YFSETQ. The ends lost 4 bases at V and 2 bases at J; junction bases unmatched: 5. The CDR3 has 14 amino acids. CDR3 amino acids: CASSERTGNYGYTF. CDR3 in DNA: TGCGCCAGCAGCGAGAGGACAGGCAACTATGGCTACACCTTC.

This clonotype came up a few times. Here the CDR3 reads CASSFDGSGELFF. CDR3 DNA sequence: TGCGCCAGCAGCTTTGACGGCTCCGGGGAGCTGTTTTTT. The genes are TRBV5-1 and TRBJ2-2; no definite D call. Germline V lookup: CDR1 SGHRS, CDR2 YFSETQ. CDR3 size: 13 residues. V gave up 2 bases and J gave up 6 bases, with 8 bases separating them.

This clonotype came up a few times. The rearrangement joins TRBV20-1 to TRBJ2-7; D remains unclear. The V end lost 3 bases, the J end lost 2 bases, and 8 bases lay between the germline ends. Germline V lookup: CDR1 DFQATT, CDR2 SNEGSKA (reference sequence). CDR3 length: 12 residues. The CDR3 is CSASGWTYEQYF. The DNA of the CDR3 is TGCAGTGCTAGCGGGTGGACCTACGAGCAGTACTTC.

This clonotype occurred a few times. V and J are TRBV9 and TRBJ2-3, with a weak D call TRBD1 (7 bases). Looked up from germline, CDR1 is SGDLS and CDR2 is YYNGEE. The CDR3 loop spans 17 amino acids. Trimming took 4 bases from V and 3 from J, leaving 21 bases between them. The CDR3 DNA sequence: TGTGCCAGCAGCCAGGCCAGGGGGGCCGTACGGACAGATACGCAGTATTTT. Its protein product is CASSQARGAVRTDTQYF.